This TCR beta chain was sequenced in a study of blood T cell repertoires in COVID-19. Whole-study context: Samples came from the United States, Italy and Spain, spanning acute and convalescent COVID-19. T cells, B-cell-depleted T cells, or PBMCs provided the cDNA or gDNA that served as material.

Clones were sequenced by immunoSEQ multiplex PCR, and TCRdb holds only the in-frame ones, with some missing. This sample has 300,000 to 400,000 clones; approximately 91% occur once, and the top ten carry about 6.7%. Germline-derived CDR1 and CDR2 are MNHNY and SVGAGI (reference sequence). The V and J ends lost 7 bases and 4 bases respectively, with 11 bases between them. The CDR3 length is 13 residues. Seattle enrolled patients during active infection and tracked them longitudinally. The sample was peripheral blood. The chain is built from TRBV6-6 and TRBJ1-3; D is possibly TRBD1 (5 bases). The sequence came from a woman in her seventies with COVID-19, enrolled during active disease. CDR3 region: CASTQGTGNTIYF. The CDR3, as DNA: TGTGCCAGCACCCAGGGAACAGGAAACACCATATATTTT.